This T cell receptor beta chain was obtained from a study of blood T cell repertoires in COVID-19. Across the study: The United States, Italy and Spain were the sources of the acute and convalescent COVID-19 samples.

The sample holds many counts of this clone. In the authors' workflow: Cell counts per sample came from amplifying reference gene primers. Sequencing was performed with immunoSEQ multiplex PCR; in TCRdb, only in-frame clones are kept and a portion is missing. From that table come the V and J calls and clone size; the DNA was used to work out D and trimming. Counted here are some 140,000 clones, about 76% occurring once; the ten biggest clones make up around 5%. The CDR3 extends over 16 amino acids. V was pared by 9 bases and J by 2 bases, with 13 bases of the junction left unmatched. CDR1 is LNHDA and CDR2 is SQIVND in the germline V gene (reference sequence).

Sequenced material: peripheral blood. The chain employs TRBV19 and TRBJ2-3, with 8 bases aligning to TRBD2. This receptor was identified in a woman in her seventies with COVID-19, enrolled during active disease. CDR3 DNA sequence: TGTGCCAGCGGGAGTAGCGGGGCCTCTTACACAGATACGCAGTATTTT. The encoded protein is CASGSSGASYTDTQYF.